This T cell receptor (beta chain) derives from a study of blood T cell repertoires in COVID-19. V was pared by 5 bases and J by 8 bases, with 4 bases of the junction left unmatched. The CDR3 is 11 amino acids. CDR1 DFQATT and CDR2 SNEGSKA come from the germline V gene (reference sequence). Measured with immunoSEQ multiplex PCR; TCRdb has only the in-frame clones, and not every one. Here the sample spans about 100,000 clones, roughly 92% being singletons. This clone was counted between two and nine times. The V and J genes are TRBV20-1 and TRBJ1-1; 8 bases align to TRBD1. This receptor was taken from a man aged 45-65 years with active COVID-19. The sample consisted of peripheral blood. CDR3 loop: CSARRDREAFF. The CDR3 bases are TGCAGTGCTCGGCGGGACAGGGAAGCTTTCTTT.